One and the same sample provided the 26 T cell receptor beta chains below, sequenced in a study of T cells in localized non-small cell lung cancer. TCRdb keeps only in-frame clones here, not all; method: immunoSEQ multiplex PCR. The sample carries about 35,000 clones, around 93% recorded once. This specimen was peripheral blood mononuclear cells, taken before any cancer treatment. The receptors here all came from a female donor older than 55 with stage II lung adenocarcinoma.

This clone appeared a single time. V gene TRBV27 combines with J gene TRBJ2-5; 8 nucleotides line up with TRBD2. The CDR3 has 10 residues. Germline values: CDR1 MNHEY, CDR2 SMNVEV (reference sequence). The CDR3 loop reads CATGGKTQYF. The CDR3, as DNA: TGTGCTACGGGGGGGAAGACCCAGTACTTC.

The J gene is TRBJ1-2, the V gene TRBV19; unclear D gene. V shed 7 bases and J shed 8 bases, with 20 bases lying between them. Germline values: CDR1 LNHDA, CDR2 SQIVND (reference sequence). The CDR3 totals 14 residues. In DNA form, the CDR3 reads TGTGCCAGTATCGCCAACATGCGGGGTGTAGGCTACACCTTC. Residues: CASIANMRGVGYTF.

J is TRBJ2-3 and V is TRBV30, with a weak D call TRBD2 (6 bases). CDR1 and CDR2 from the germline V gene are GTSNPN and SVGIG (reference sequence). This CDR3 is 13 amino acids long. Between the trimmed V and J ends, which lost 4 bases and 4 bases, there was a span of 12 bases. CDR3 region: CAWTRREADTQYF. The CDR3 nucleotides are TGTGCCTGGACACGTAGGGAGGCAGATACGCAGTATTTT.

This chain uses TRBV2 with TRBJ2-1, with 13 bases aligning to TRBD2. With V trimmed by 10 bases and J by 2 bases, 11 bases remained unmatched. The V gene's germline CDR1 is SNHLY and CDR2 FYNNEI. The CDR3 contains 17 residues. CDR3 bases: TGTGCCATCCAGGGGTCCGGGACTAGCGGGACCTACAATGAGCAGTTCTTC. Protein: CAIQGSGTSGTYNEQFF. Drawing the rest from reference TRBV2 and TRBJ2-1, the complete variable domain is EPEVTQTPSHQVTQMGQEVILRCVPISNHLYFYWYRQILGQKVEFLVSFYNNEISEKSEIFDDQFSVERPDGSNFTLKIRSTKLEDSAMYFCAIQGSGTSGTYNEQFFGPGTRLTVL.

CDR3 loop: CASSLRETKNIQYF. Written as DNA, the CDR3 is TGCGCCAGCAGTCTCAGGGAAACTAAAAACATTCAGTACTTC. The chain couples TRBV23-1 to TRBJ2-4; D may be TRBD1 (5 bases). TRBV23-1 is flagged as an ORF with uncertain function. Trimming removed 4 bases at V and 4 bases at J, with 11 bases between. The CDR3 has 14 amino acids.

The chain couples TRBV28 to TRBJ2-3; possibly TRBD2 for D (6 bases). CDR1 and CDR2 from the germline V gene are MDHEN and SYDVKM. V gave up 7 bases and J gave up 5 bases, with 19 bases separating them. The CDR3 contains 15 residues. The CDR3 bases are TGTGCCAGCACTTATGCAGGGAGGTCAAGAGATACGCAGTATTTT. This sequence encodes CASTYAGRSRDTQYF.

The V call is TRBV10-3, the J call TRBJ1-2; perhaps TRBD1 as D (5 bases). The CDR3 extends over 14 amino acids. Trimming stripped 6 bases from V and 6 bases from J, with 17 bases between. CDR1 and CDR2 from the germline V gene are ENHRY and SYGVKD. CDR3 sequence: CAISPTRGDHGYTF. The CDR3 bases are TGTGCCATCAGCCCCACTCGCGGGGACCATGGCTACACCTTC.

The chain joins TRBV5-1 to TRBJ1-1; D is possibly TRBD1 (6 bases). Per the germline V gene, CDR1 is SGHRS and CDR2 is YFSETQ. This CDR3 comprises 14 residues. Trimming stripped 0 bases from V and 0 bases from J, with 6 bases between. The CDR3 reads CASSLEGVNTEAFF. The CDR3 bases are TGCGCCAGCAGCTTGGAGGGGGTGAACACTGAAGCTTTCTTT.

The chain uses TRBV28 and TRBJ1-6; TRBD1 matches at 7 bases. Per the germline V gene, CDR1 is MDHEN and CDR2 is SYDVKM. Trimming took 11 bases from V and 7 from J; bases not matched to a gene: 8. The CDR3 is 13 residues long. CDR3 in amino acids: CAGRMTGNSPLHF. CDR3 DNA sequence: TGTGCCGGGCGAATGACAGGGAATTCACCCCTCCACTTT.

This clone has only a few counts. J is TRBJ1-2 and V is TRBV19, with D unresolved. CDR1 and CDR2 from the germline V gene are LNHDA and SQIVND (reference sequence). The CDR3 totals 14 residues. Trimming cost V 7 bases and J 3 bases, with 15 bases left between them. CDR3 amino acids: CASIRVIRYYGYTF. In DNA, the CDR3 is TGTGCCAGTATTCGAGTCATTAGATACTATGGCTACACCTTC.

The rearrangement joins TRBV5-1 to TRBJ2-4, with 9 bases lining up with TRBD1. Per germline, CDR1 SGHRS and CDR2 YFSETQ. The CDR3 spans 16 residues. J was trimmed by 3 bases and V by 5 bases; bases with no gene match: 9. CDR3 protein: CASRSTGTGYKNIQYF. The CDR3 nucleotides are TGCGCCAGCAGATCGACCGGGACAGGGTACAAAAACATTCAGTACTTC.

The rearrangement links TRBV11-2 to TRBJ1-2, with TRBD1 matching over 9 bases. This CDR3 is built from 16 residues. J gave up 4 bases and V 3 bases, and 9 bases lay outside the gene matches. CDR1 is SGHAT and CDR2 is FQNNGV in the germline V gene. The CDR3 DNA follows: TGTGCCAGCAGCTTCCTGGGACAGGGAAGGGGCTATGGCTACACCTTC. Amino acids: CASSFLGQGRGYGYTF.

As regards this clone: This sample includes further DNA sequences coding for the same CDR3. Here the CDR3 DNA reads TGTGCCAGCAGCCTCGGGACCGCCTCGAGCTCCTACGAGCAGTACTTC. This gives the protein CASSLGTASSSYEQYF. The chain combines TRBV2 with TRBJ2-7, with D perhaps assigned TRBD1 or TRBD2 (5 bases each). V was trimmed by 6 bases and J by 0 bases, leaving 18 bases between them. The germline V gene has CDR1 SNHLY and CDR2 FYNNEI. The CDR3 covers 16 residues.

This chain links TRBV15 with TRBJ1-5; D may be TRBD1 (6 bases). Trimming took off 1 base at V and 3 bases at J, with 16 bases between the two ends. This CDR3 is built from 17 residues. Germline V gene data show CDR1 as LNHNV and CDR2 as YYDKDF (reference sequence). Here the CDR3 reads CATSRAFAGDLNQPQHF. DNA of the CDR3: TGTGCCACCAGCAGAGCGTTTGCAGGGGACCTCAATCAGCCCCAGCATTTT.

This chain links TRBV27 with TRBJ1-5, with 8 positions matching TRBD1. CDR3 size: 16 residues. Losses at the gene ends were 3 bases for V and 3 bases for J; bases not matched to a gene: 7. Germline values: CDR1 MNHEY, CDR2 SMNVEV (reference sequence). The DNA for the CDR3 is TGTGCCAGCAGTTTGCAGGCAGGGGGCAACAATCAGCCCCAGCATTTT. Translating it yields CASSLQAGGNNQPQHF.

The chain combines TRBV6-5 with TRBJ1-1, with D unresolved. The CDR3 runs to 13 residues. CDR1 is MNHEY, CDR2 SVGAGI, per germline. Trimming removed 2 bases from V and 3 bases from J, with 7 bases in between. CDR3 sequence reads: CASSYSEDTEAFF. CDR3 nucleotides: TGTGCCAGCAGTTACAGCGAGGACACTGAAGCTTTCTTT.

The V and J genes are TRBV6-1 and TRBJ1-5; D unresolved. Trimming took off 2 bases at V and 0 bases at J, with 5 bases between the two ends. CDR3 length equals 14 residues. Germline CDR1 is MNHNS and CDR2 is SASEGT. The CDR3 is CASSEQDSNQPQHF. DNA for the CDR3: TGTGCCAGCAGTGAACAGGATAGCAATCAGCCCCAGCATTTT.

This chain connects TRBV5-1 to TRBJ2-3; 12 positions agree with TRBD2. CDR1 and CDR2 from the germline V gene are SGHRS and YFSETQ. The CDR3 is 16 residues long. J gave up 4 bases and V 3 bases, and 6 bases lay outside the gene matches. CDR3 region: CASSSRLAGDPDTQYF. The CDR3 bases are TGCGCCAGCAGCTCACGACTAGCGGGGGATCCAGATACGCAGTATTTT.

CDR3 residues: CASSPRGQRLNTEAFF. The CDR3 region has the DNA TGTGCCAGCAGCCCTCGCGGACAGCGCCTGAACACTGAAGCTTTCTTT. V and J are TRBV7-6 and TRBJ1-1, with D maybe TRBD1 (6 bases). The CDR3 spans 16 residues. V was shortened by 5 bases and J by 0 bases, with 16 bases between the two germline ends. Germline assignment: CDR1 SGHVS and CDR2 FNYEAQ.

The V call is TRBV29-1, the J call TRBJ2-4; 8 bases map to TRBD1. Germline V lookup: CDR1 SQVTM, CDR2 ANQGSEA. CDR3 length: 17 amino acids. The J segment lost 0 bases and the V segment lost 6 bases, leaving 13 bases of the junction unmatched. CDR3 coding DNA: TGCAGCGTCTCCGGGACAGGTACAGGTCGAGCCAAAAACATTCAGTACTTC. It is translated as CSVSGTGTGRAKNIQYF.

The chain couples TRBV9 to TRBJ2-2; possibly TRBD2 for D (5 bases). The V gene's germline CDR1 is SGDLS and CDR2 YYNGEE. The CDR3 contains 12 residues. V was shortened by 4 bases and J by 9 bases, with 10 bases between the two germline ends. CDR3 residues: CASSPRGWELFF. The DNA of the CDR3 is TGTGCCAGCAGCCCCCGGGGATGGGAGCTGTTTTTT.

The J gene is TRBJ2-6, the V gene TRBV2; D gene unclear. Looked up from germline, CDR1 is SNHLY and CDR2 is FYNNEI. The CDR3 is made up of 15 amino acids. V was clipped by 6 bases and J by 0 bases, with 9 bases between them. In nucleotides, the CDR3 is TGTGCCAGCAGCGCCCTAAGCTCTGGGGCCAACGTCCTGACTTTC. This sequence encodes CASSALSSGANVLTF.

J is TRBJ2-6 and V is TRBV7-9, with D unclear. The germline V gene has CDR1 SEHNR and CDR2 FQNEAQ (reference sequence). V lost 5 bases to trimming and J lost 0 bases, with 5 bases between them. The CDR3 length is 14 residues. CDR3 protein: CASSRASGANVLTF. The CDR3 coding sequence is TGTGCCAGCAGCAGGGCCTCTGGGGCCAACGTCCTGACTTTC.

The chain couples TRBV6-5 to TRBJ1-5; 8 bases align to TRBD1. Unmatched junction bases numbered 6, after V lost 7 bases and J lost 1 base. Germline assignment: CDR1 MNHEY and CDR2 SVGAGI. The CDR3 runs to 15 residues. Written as DNA, the CDR3 is TGTGCCAGCAACCCAGGGGACAGGAGCAATCAGCCCCAGCATTTT. Protein sequence: CASNPGDRSNQPQHF.

The chain has TRBV5-1 and TRBJ2-5; possibly TRBD2 for D (5 bases). The CDR3 is 13 residues long. Germline V lookup: CDR1 SGHRS, CDR2 YFSETQ. V was clipped by 1 base and J by 3 bases, with 7 bases between them. CDR3 protein: CASSLMREETQYF. DNA for the CDR3: TGCGCCAGCAGCTTGATGAGGGAAGAGACCCAGTACTTC.

V usage is TRBV19 and J usage is TRBJ1-2, with D uncertain. The length of the CDR3 is 12 residues. CDR1 is LNHDA and CDR2 is SQIVND in the germline V gene (reference sequence). V was trimmed by 5 bases and J by 2 bases, leaving 6 bases between them. DNA for the CDR3: TGTGCCAGTAGTTGGGTAAACTATGGCTACACCTTC. Residues: CASSWVNYGYTF.